This paragraph covers one TCR beta chain sequence. Its antigen is not yet known. The record has no base qualities; no much larger clone is one base away. The library was obtained by the immunoSEQ multiplex PCR assay. Sourced from immuneACCESS, this table was stored by TCRdb with only in-frame sequences that have V and J called. A share of the clones is absent; for the studies checked, an unresolved V gene accounts for under half, and the remainder has no known explanation. Here the sample has 75,000 to 80,000 clones; under 95% occur a single time. Clones ranked in the top ten supply 2.5% to 3% of the sample. Trimming at the junction amounts to 5 bases on V and 7 bases on J, and the germline ends lie 6 bases apart. Sequences MNHEY (CDR1) and SVGAGI (CDR2) are obtained from the germline V gene. The CDR3 runs 12 residues from the cysteine to the phenylalanine. CDR3 DNA is the only sequence kept; it has 36 bases, read in frame from the first base.

The entry originates in a study of T cell changes during pregnancy in multiple sclerosis (dated by TCRdb to 2018 to 2020). Turning to the overall study: The study looked at changes in the T cell repertoire across pregnancy in women with multiple sclerosis.

This sequence uses TRBV6-5 and TRBJ1-6; the D gene is possibly TRBD1, with 5 bases matching. The specimen was peripheral blood, collected after pregnancy. The TCR comes from a female donor in good health, enrolled as a control in a pregnancy study. The DNA sequence is given as TGTGCCAGCAGTAGACAGAATTCACCCCTCCACTTT. The encoded protein is CASSRQNSPLHF.